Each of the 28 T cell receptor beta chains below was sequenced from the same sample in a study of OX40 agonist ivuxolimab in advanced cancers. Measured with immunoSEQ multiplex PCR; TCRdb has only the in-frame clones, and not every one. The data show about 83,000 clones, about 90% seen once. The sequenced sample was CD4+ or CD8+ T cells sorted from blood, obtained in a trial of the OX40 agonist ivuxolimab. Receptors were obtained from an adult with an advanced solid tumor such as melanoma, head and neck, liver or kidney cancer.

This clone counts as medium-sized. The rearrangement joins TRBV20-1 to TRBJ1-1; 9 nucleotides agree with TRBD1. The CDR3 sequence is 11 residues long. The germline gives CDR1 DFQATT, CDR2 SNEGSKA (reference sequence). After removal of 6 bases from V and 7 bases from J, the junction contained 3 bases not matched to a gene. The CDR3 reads CSAQTGGEAFF. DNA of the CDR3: TGCAGTGCCCAGACAGGGGGTGAAGCTTTCTTT.

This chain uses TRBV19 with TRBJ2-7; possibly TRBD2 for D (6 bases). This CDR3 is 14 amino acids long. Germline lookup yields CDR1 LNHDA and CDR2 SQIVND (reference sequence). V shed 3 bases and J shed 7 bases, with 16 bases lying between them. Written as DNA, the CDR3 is TGTGCCAGTAGTATCGGTGAAGGAGGGCTTGAGCAGTACTTC. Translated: CASSIGEGGLEQYF. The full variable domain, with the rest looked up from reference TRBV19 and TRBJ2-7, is DGGITQSPKYLFRKEGQNVTLSCEQNLNHDAMYWYRQDPGQGLRLIYYSQIVNDFQKGDIAEGYSVSREKKESFPLTVTSAQKNPTAFYLCASSIGEGGLEQYFGPGTRLTVT.

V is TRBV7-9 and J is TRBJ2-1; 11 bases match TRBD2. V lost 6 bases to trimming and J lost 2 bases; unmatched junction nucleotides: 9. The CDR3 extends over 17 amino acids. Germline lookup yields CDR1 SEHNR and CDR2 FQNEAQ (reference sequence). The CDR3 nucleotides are TGTGCCAGCAGACTACCCCTAGCGGGAGGTGCCTACAATGAGCAGTTCTTC. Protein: CASRLPLAGGAYNEQFF.

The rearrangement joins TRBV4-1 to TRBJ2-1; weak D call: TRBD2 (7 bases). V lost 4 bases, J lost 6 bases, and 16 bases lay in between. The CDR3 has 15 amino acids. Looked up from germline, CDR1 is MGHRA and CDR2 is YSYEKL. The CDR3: CASSPRGGGPNEQFF. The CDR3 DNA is TGCGCCAGCAGCCCCCGTGGGGGGGGGCCCAATGAGCAGTTCTTC.

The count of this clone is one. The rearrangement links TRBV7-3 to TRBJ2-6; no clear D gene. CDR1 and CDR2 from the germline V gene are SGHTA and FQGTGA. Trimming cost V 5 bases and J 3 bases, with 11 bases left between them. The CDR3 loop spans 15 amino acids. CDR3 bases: TGTGCCAGCAGCCCCCAGGCCTTTGGGGCCAACGTCCTGACTTTC. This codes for CASSPQAFGANVLTF.

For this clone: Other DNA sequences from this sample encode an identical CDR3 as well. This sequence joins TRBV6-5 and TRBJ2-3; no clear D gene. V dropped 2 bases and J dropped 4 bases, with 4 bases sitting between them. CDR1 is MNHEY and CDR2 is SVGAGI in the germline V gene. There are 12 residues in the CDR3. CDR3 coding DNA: TGTGCCAGCAGTTACAGTCCAGATACGCAGTATTTT. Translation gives CASSYSPDTQYF.

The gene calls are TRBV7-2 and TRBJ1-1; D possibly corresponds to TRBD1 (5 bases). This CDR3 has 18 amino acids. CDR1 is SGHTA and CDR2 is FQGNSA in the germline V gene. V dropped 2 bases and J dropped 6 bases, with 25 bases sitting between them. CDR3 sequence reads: CASSLLGQPWVQIAEAFF. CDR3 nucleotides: TGTGCCAGCAGCTTATTGGGGCAGCCTTGGGTTCAGATCGCTGAAGCTTTCTTT. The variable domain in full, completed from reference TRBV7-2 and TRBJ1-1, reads GAGVSQSPSNKVTEKGKDVELRCDPISGHTALYWYRQSLGQGLEFLIYFQGNSAPDKSGLPSDRFSAERTGGSVSTLTIQRTQQEDSAVYLCASSLLGQPWVQIAEAFFGQGTRLTVV.

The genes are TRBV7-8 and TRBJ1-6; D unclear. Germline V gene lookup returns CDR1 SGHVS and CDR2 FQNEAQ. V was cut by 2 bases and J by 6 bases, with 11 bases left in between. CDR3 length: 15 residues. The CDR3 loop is CASSLYGEGNSPLHF. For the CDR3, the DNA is TGTGCCAGCAGCTTATATGGGGAGGGTAATTCACCCCTCCACTTT.

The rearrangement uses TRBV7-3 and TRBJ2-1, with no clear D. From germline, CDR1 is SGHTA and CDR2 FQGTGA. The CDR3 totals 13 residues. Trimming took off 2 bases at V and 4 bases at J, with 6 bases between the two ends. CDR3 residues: CASSLVHYNEQFF. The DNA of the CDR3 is TGTGCCAGCAGCTTAGTGCATTACAATGAGCAGTTCTTC.

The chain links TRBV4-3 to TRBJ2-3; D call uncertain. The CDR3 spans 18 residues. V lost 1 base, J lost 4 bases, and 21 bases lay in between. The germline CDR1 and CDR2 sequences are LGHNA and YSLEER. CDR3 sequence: CASSQVGLETPTADTQYF. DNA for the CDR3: TGCGCCAGCAGCCAAGTTGGGTTAGAGACGCCGACCGCAGATACGCAGTATTTT.

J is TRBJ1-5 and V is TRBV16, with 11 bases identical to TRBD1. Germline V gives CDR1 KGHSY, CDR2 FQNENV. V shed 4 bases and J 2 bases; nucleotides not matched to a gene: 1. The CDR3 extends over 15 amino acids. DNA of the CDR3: TGTGCCAGCAGCCCGGGACAGGGGGGCAATCAGCCCCAGCATTTT. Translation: CASSPGQGGNQPQHF.

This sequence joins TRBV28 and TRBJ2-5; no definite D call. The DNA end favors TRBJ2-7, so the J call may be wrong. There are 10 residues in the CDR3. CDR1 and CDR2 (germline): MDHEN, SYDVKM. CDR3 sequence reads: CASSSNEQYF. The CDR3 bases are TGTGCCAGCAGTAGTAACGAGCAGTACTTC.

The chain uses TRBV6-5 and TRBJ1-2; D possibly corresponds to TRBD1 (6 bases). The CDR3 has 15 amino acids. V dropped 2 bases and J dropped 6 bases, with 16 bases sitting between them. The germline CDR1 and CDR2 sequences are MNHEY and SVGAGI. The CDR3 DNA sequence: TGTGCCAGCAGTTACGTGCAGGGGCCGCTAGATGGCTACACCTTC. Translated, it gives CASSYVQGPLDGYTF.

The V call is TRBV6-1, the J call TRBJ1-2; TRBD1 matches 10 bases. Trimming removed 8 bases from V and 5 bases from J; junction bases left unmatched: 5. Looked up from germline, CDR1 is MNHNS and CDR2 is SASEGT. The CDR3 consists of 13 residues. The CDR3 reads CASLGTGVYGYTF. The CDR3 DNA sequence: TGTGCCAGCCTTGGGACAGGGGTTTATGGCTACACCTTC.

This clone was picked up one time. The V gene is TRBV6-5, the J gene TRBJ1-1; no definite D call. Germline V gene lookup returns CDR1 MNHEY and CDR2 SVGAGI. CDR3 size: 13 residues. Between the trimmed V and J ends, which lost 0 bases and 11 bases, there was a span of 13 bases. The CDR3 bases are TGTGCCAGCAGTTACTCCGGGTCGTCCGTGGCTTTCTTT. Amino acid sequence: CASSYSGSSVAFF.

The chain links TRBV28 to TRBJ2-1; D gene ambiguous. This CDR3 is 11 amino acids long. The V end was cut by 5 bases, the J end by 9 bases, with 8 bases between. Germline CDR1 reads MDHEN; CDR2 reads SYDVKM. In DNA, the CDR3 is TGTGCCAGCAGTCCGTTTTCTGAGCAGTTCTTC. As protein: CASSPFSEQFF.

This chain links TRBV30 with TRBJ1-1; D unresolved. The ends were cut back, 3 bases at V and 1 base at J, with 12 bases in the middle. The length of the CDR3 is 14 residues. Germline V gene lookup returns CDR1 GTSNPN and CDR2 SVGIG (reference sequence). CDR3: CAWRTRNENTEAFF. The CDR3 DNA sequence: TGTGCCTGGAGAACCAGGAACGAGAACACTGAAGCTTTCTTT.

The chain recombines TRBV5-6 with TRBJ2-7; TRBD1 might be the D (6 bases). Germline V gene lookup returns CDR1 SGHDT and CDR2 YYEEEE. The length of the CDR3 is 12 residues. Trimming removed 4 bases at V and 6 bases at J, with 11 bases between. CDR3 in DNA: TGTGCCAGCAGCGATGGGACAACCGAGCAGTACTTC. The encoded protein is CASSDGTTEQYF.

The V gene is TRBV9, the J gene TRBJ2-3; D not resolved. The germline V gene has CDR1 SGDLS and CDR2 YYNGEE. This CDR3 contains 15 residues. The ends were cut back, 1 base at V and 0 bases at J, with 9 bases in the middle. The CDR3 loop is CASSVYWASTDTQYF. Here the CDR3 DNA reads TGTGCCAGCAGCGTATACTGGGCCAGCACAGATACGCAGTATTTT.

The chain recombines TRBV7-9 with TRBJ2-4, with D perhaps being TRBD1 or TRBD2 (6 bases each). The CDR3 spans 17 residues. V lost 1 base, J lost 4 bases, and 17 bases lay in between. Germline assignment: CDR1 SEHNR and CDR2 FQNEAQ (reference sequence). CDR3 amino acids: CASSLGEAGVLKNIQYF. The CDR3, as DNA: TGTGCCAGCAGCTTAGGGGAGGCAGGGGTCCTTAAAAACATTCAGTACTTC.

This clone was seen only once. The CDR3 loop is CASSEFVTDGGYTEAFF. In DNA, the CDR3 is TGTGCCAGCAGTGAATTTGTAACAGACGGCGGGTACACTGAAGCTTTCTTT. The chain couples TRBV25-1 to TRBJ1-1; no firm D call. The germline V and J ends were trimmed by 1 base and 3 bases, with 18 bases remaining between them. CDR3 length equals 17 residues. The V gene's germline CDR1 is MGHDK and CDR2 SYGVNS.

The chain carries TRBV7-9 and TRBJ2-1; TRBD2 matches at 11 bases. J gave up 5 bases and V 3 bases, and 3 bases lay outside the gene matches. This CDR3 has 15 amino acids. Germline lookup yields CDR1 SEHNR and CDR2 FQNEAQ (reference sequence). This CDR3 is CASSFLAGGDNEQFF. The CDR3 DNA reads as TGTGCCAGCAGCTTTCTAGCGGGGGGCGACAATGAGCAGTTCTTC.

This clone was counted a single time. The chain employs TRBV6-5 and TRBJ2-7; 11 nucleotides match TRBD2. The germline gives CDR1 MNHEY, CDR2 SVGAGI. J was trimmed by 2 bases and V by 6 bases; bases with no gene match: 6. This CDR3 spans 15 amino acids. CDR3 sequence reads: CASSILAGGPYEQYF. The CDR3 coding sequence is TGTGCCAGCAGCATCCTAGCGGGGGGACCCTACGAGCAGTACTTC.

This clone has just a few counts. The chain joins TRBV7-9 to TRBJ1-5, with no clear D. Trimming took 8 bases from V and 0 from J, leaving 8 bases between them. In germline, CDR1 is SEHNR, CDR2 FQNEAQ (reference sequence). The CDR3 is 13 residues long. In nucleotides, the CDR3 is TGTGCCAGCCGGATGGCTAGCAATCAGCCCCAGCATTTT. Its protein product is CASRMASNQPQHF.

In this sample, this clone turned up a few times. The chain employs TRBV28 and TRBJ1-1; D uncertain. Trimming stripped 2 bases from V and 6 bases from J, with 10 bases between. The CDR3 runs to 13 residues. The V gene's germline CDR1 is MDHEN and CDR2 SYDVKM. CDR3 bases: TGTGCCAGCAGTTTAGCCCTGTACGCTGAAGCTTTCTTT. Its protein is CASSLALYAEAFF.

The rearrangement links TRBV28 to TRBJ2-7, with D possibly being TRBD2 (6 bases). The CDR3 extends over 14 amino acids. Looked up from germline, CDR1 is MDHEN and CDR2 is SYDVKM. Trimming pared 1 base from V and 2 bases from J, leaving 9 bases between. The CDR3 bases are TGTGCCAGCAGTTTATTAGCGGAAACCTACGAGCAGTACTTC. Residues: CASSLLAETYEQYF.

The chain's CDR3 is CASSLIRRSTDTQYF. DNA of the CDR3: TGTGCCAGCAGTTTAATTAGACGGAGCACAGATACGCAGTATTTT. This chain uses TRBV28 with TRBJ2-3, with D unclear. Germline V gene sequence: CDR1 MDHEN, CDR2 SYDVKM. V lost 2 bases and J lost 0, with 9 bases in between. This CDR3 has 15 amino acids.

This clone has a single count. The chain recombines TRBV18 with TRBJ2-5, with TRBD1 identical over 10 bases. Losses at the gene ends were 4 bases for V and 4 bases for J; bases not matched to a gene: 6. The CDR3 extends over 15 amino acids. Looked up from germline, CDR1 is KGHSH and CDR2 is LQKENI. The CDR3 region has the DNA TGTGCCAGCTCACTTCTGACAGGGGGCTTAGAGACCCAGTACTTC. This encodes CASSLLTGGLETQYF.